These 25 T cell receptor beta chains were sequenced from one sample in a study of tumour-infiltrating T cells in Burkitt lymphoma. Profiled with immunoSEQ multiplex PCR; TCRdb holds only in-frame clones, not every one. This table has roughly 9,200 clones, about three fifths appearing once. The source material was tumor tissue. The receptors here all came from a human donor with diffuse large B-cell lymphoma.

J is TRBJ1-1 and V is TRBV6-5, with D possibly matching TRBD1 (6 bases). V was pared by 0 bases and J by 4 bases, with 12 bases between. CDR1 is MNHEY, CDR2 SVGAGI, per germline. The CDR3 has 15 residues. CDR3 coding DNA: TGTGCCAGCAGTTACTCGATAACAGGGACCACTGAAGCTTTCTTT. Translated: CASSYSITGTTEAFF.

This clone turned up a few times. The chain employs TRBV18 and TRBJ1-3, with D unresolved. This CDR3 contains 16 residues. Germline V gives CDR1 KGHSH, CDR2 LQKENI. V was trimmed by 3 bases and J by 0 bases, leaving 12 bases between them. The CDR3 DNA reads TGTGCCAGCTCACCTAGACGGGAAAGCTCTGGAAACACCATATATTTT. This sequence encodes CASSPRRESSGNTIYF.

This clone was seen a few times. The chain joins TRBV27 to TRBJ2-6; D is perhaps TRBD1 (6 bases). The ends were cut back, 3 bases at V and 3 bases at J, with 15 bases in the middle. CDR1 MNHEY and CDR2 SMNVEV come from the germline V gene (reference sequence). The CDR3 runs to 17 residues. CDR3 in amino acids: CASSFGNRVDGANVLTF. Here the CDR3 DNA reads TGTGCCAGCAGTTTCGGGAACAGGGTAGATGGGGCCAACGTCCTGACTTTC.

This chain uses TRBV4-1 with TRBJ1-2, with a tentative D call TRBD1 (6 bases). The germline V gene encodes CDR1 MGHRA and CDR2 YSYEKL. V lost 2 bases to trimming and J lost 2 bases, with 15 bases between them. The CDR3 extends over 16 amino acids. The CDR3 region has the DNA TGCGCCAGCAGCCAAACCCGGGACATGGAAAACTATGGCTACACCTTC. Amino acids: CASSQTRDMENYGYTF.

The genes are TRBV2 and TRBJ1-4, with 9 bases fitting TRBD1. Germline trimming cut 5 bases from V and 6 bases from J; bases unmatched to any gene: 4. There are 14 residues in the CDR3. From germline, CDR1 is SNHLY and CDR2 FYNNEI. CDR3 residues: CASSKQGAHEKLFF. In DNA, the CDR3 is TGTGCCAGCAGTAAACAGGGGGCCCATGAAAAACTGTTTTTT.

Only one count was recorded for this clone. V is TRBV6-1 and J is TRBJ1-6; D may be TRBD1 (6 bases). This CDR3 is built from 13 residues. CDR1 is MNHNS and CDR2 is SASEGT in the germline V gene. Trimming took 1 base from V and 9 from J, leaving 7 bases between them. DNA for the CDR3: TGTGCCAGCAGTGAAGGCAGGGGTTCACCCCTCCACTTT. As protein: CASSEGRGSPLHF.

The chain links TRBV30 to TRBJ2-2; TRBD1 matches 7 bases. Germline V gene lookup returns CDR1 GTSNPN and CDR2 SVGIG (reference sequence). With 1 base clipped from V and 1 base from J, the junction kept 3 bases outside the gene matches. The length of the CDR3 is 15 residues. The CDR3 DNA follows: TGTGCCTGGAGTGCCTGGACAGGGAACACCGGGGAGCTGTTTTTT. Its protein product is CAWSAWTGNTGELFF.

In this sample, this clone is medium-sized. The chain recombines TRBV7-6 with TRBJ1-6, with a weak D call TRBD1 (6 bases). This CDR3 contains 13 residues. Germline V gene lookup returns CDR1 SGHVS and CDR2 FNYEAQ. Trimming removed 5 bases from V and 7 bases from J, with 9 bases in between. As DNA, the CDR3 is TGTGCCAGCAGCCGGGACACCAATTCACCCCTCCACTTT. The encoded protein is CASSRDTNSPLHF.

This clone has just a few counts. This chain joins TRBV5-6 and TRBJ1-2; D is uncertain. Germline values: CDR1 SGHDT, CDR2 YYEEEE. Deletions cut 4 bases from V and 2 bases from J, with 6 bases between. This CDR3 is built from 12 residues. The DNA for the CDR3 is TGTGCCAGCAGCACCTTAAACTATGGCTACACCTTC. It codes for CASSTLNYGYTF.

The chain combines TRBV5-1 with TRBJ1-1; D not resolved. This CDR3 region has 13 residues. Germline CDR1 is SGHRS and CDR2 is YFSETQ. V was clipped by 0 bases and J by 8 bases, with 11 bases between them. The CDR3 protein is CASSLAMLSEAFF. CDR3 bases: TGCGCCAGCAGCTTGGCAATGTTGTCCGAAGCTTTCTTT.

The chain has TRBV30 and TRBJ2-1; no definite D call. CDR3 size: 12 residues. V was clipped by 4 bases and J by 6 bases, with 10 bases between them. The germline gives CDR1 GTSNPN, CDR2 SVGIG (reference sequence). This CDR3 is CAWTTSFNEQFF. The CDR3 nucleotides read TGTGCCTGGACAACTTCTTTCAATGAGCAGTTCTTC.

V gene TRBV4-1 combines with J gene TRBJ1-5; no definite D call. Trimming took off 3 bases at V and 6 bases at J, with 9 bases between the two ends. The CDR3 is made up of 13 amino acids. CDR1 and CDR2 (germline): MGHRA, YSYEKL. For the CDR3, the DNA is TGCGCCAGCAGCCACCTCTACGGTCAGCCCCAGCATTTT. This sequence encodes CASSHLYGQPQHF.

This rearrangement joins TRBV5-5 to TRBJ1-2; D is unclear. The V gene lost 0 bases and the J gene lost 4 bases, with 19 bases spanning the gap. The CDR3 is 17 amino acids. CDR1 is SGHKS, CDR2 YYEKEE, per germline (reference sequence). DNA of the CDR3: TGTGCCAGCAGCTTGGTGCTCCTCCAGTCGGATCTCTATGGCTACACCTTC. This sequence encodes CASSLVLLQSDLYGYTF. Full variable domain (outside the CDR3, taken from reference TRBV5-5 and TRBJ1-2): DAGVTQSPTHLIKTRGQQVTLRCSPISGHKSVSWYQQVLGQGPQFIFQYYEKEERGRGNFPDRFSARQFPNYSSELNVNALLLGDSALYLCASSLVLLQSDLYGYTFGSGTRLTVV.

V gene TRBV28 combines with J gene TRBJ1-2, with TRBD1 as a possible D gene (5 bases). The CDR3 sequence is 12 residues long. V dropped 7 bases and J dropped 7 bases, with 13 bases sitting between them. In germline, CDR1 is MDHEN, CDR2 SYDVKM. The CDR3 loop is CASTTGGGGYTF. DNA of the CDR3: TGTGCCAGCACCACCGGCGGGGGTGGCTACACCTTC.

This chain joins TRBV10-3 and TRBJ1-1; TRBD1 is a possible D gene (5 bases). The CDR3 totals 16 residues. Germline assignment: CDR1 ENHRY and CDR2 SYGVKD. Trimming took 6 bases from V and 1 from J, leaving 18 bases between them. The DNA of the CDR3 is TGTGCCATCAGGCGCGATACGGGACGGCAGAACACTGAAGCTTTCTTT. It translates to CAIRRDTGRQNTEAFF.

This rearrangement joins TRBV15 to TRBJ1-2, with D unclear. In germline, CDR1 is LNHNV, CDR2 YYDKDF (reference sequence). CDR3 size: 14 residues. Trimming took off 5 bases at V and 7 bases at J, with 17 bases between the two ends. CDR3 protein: CATSQTGSPGGYTF. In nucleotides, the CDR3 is TGTGCCACCAGCCAAACGGGCTCCCCGGGTGGCTACACCTTC.

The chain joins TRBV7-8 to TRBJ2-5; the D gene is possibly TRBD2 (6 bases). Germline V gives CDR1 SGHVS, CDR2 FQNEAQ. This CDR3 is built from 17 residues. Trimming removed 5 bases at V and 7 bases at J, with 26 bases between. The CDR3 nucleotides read TGTGCCAGCAGCAGTCGAGACCTCGGGGGTCCAAGAAGGACCCAGTACTTC. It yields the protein CASSSRDLGGPRRTQYF.

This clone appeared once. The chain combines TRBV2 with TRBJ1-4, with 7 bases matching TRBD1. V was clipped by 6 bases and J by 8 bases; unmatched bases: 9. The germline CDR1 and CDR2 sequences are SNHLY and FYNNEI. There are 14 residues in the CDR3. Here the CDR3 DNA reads TGTGCCAGCAGCCTCGGACAGGTCTCCGAAAAACTGTTTTTT. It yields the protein CASSLGQVSEKLFF.

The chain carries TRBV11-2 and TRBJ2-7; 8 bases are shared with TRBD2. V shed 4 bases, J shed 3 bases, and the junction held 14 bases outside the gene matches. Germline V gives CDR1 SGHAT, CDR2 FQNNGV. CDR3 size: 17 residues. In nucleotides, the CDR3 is TGTGCCAGCAGCTCCCCAGTTCGGGGGGGATTTGGCTACGAGCAGTACTTC. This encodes CASSSPVRGGFGYEQYF.

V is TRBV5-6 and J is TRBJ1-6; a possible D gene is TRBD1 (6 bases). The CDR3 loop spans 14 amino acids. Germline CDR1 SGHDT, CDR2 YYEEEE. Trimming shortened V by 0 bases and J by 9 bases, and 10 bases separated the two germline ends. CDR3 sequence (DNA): TGTGCCAGCAGCTTGGTGGGGGCTGGTTCACCCCTCCACTTT. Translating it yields CASSLVGAGSPLHF.

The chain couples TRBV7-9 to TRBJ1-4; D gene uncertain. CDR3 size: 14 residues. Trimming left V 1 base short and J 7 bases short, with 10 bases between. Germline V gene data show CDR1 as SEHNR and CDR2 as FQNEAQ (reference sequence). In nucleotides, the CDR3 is TGTGCCAGCAGCTTAGTGGACGTACGTGAAAAACTGTTTTTT. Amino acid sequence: CASSLVDVREKLFF.

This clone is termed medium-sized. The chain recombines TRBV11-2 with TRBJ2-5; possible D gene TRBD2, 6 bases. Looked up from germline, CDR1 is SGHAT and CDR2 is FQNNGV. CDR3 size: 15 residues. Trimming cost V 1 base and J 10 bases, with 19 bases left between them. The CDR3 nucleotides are TGTGCCAGCAGCTTAGGCCTAGGCCCTCAGGAGGGCCAGTACTTC. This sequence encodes CASSLGLGPQEGQYF. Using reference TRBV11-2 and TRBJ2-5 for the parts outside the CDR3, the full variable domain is EAGVAQSPRYKIIEKRQSVAFWCNPISGHATLYWYQQILGQGPKLLIQFQNNGVVDDSQLPKDRFSAERLKGVDSTLKIQPAKLEDSAVYLCASSLGLGPQEGQYFGPGTRLLVL.

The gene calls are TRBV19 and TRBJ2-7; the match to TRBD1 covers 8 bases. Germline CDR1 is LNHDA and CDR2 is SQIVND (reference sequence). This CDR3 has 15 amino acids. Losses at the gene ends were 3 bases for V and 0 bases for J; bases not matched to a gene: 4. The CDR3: CASSIGTGGSYEQYF. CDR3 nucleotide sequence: TGTGCCAGTAGTATCGGGACAGGCGGCTCCTACGAGCAGTACTTC.

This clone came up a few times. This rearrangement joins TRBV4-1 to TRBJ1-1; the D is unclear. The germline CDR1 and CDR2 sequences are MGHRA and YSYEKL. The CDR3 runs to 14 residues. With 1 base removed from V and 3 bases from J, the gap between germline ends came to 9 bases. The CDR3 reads CASSQVASDTEAFF. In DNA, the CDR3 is TGCGCCAGCAGCCAAGTTGCATCTGACACTGAAGCTTTCTTT.

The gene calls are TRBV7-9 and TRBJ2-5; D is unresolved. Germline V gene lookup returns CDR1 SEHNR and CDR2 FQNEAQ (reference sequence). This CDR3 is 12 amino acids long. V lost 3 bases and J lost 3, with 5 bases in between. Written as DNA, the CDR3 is TGTGCCAGCAGCTTTGGGGAAGAGACCCAGTACTTC. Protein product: CASSFGEETQYF.